This T cell receptor beta chain originates from a study of blood T cell repertoires in COVID-19. Study-wide background: Acute-phase and convalescent COVID-19 samples originated in the United States, Italy and Spain.

Assay used: immunoSEQ multiplex PCR; TCRdb lists only in-frame clones, some missing. Of around 480,000 clones listed, about nine tenths are singletons. This CDR3 has 16 residues. V lost 0 bases, J lost 5 bases, and 17 bases lay in between. Germline assignment: CDR1 LGHDT and CDR2 YNNKEL (reference sequence). The gene calls are TRBV3-1 (or the pseudogene TRBV3-2) and TRBJ2-7, with D perhaps TRBD1 (7 bases). This receptor was identified in a woman aged 45-59 years with COVID-19, enrolled during active disease. The sequenced material came from peripheral blood. The CDR3 sequence is CASSQEGGTRGNEQYF. The CDR3 nucleotides read TGTGCCAGCAGCCAAGAAGGAGGGACCAGGGGGAACGAGCAGTACTTC.